The 10 T cell receptor beta chains below all came from one sample that was sequenced in a study of cytomegalovirus exposure and HLA in healthy donors. TCRdb's table, derived via immunoSEQ multiplex PCR, lists solely in-frame clones and lacks some. The sample records tens of thousands of clones, nearly 95% being singletons. Sequencing was done on a sample of PBMCs. These receptor sequences come from a man younger than 35 in good health and CMV-seropositive.

The J gene is TRBJ2-5, the V gene TRBV9; TRBD1 agrees at 12 bases. This CDR3 has 16 amino acids. CDR1 and CDR2 from the germline V gene are SGDLS and YYNGEE. Trimming cost V 0 bases and J 5 bases; bases outside gene matches: 5. The CDR3 is CASSVGGTGGRETQYF. In DNA form, the CDR3 reads TGTGCCAGCAGCGTAGGTGGGACAGGGGGCAGGGAGACCCAGTACTTC.

V is TRBV9 and J is TRBJ2-2; TRBD2 matches at 7 bases. J lost 11 bases, V lost 3 bases, and 1 base had no gene match. CDR1 and CDR2 (germline): SGDLS, YYNGEE. This CDR3 has 11 amino acids. CDR3 amino acids: CASSAGGELFF. The CDR3 DNA is TGTGCCAGCAGCGCGGGGGGAGAGCTGTTTTTT.

The chain uses TRBV2 and TRBJ1-3; D gene ambiguous. V lost 8 bases and J lost 8, with 19 bases in between. The CDR3 contains 14 residues. CDR1 SNHLY and CDR2 FYNNEI come from the germline V gene. CDR3 nucleotide sequence: TGTGCCAGCGCCAGAACCTGGAGCGTGGACACCATATATTTT. This gives the protein CASARTWSVDTIYF.

The chain employs TRBV7-8 and TRBJ2-7; unclear D gene. This CDR3 is built from 15 residues. Trimming took 5 bases from V and 0 from J, leaving 14 bases between them. CDR1 is SGHVS, CDR2 FQNEAQ, per germline. CDR3 amino acids: CASSHGGPSSYEQYF. For the CDR3, the DNA is TGTGCCAGCAGCCATGGCGGTCCGAGCTCCTACGAGCAGTACTTC.

The J gene is TRBJ2-7, the V gene TRBV7-3; 12 positions match TRBD2. The CDR3 is 15 amino acids. Germline CDR1 is SGHTA and CDR2 is FQGTGA. Germline trimming cut 5 bases from V and 2 bases from J; bases unmatched to any gene: 4. CDR3 amino acids: CASSPGLAGPYEQYF. CDR3 sequence (DNA): TGTGCCAGCAGCCCAGGACTAGCGGGACCCTACGAGCAGTACTTC.

This chain connects TRBV6-4 to TRBJ2-2, with 10 bases fitting TRBD1. Germline loops: CDR1 MRHNA, CDR2 SNTAGT. The CDR3 spans 15 residues. Losses at the gene ends were 3 bases for V and 2 bases for J; bases not matched to a gene: 0. CDR3 DNA sequence: TGTGCCAGCAGTGAGACAGGGGGCAACACCGGGGAGCTGTTTTTT. Translation: CASSETGGNTGELFF.

The chain links TRBV15 to TRBJ2-5; 7 bases are a match to TRBD2. Germline V lookup: CDR1 LNHNV, CDR2 YYDKDF (reference sequence). V was clipped by 0 bases and J by 4 bases; unmatched bases: 11. The CDR3 runs 17 residues. CDR3 amino acids: CATSRDRAGSATETQYF. CDR3 bases: TGTGCCACCAGCAGAGATCGAGCGGGAAGTGCGACAGAGACCCAGTACTTC.

The V gene is TRBV7-9, the J gene TRBJ2-7; D perhaps matches TRBD2 (6 bases). V lost 3 bases and J lost 2, with 11 bases in between. Germline values: CDR1 SEHNR, CDR2 FQNEAQ (reference sequence). This CDR3 has 14 amino acids. The CDR3 sequence: CASSFSGGTYEQYF. CDR3 bases: TGTGCCAGCAGCTTTAGTGGGGGGACCTACGAGCAGTACTTC.

This clone was detected a few times. This chain links TRBV2 with TRBJ2-7; D is undetermined. Germline lookup yields CDR1 SNHLY and CDR2 FYNNEI. The CDR3 totals 11 residues. V was pared by 0 bases and J by 6 bases, with 3 bases between. In DNA form, the CDR3 reads TGTGCCAGCAGTGAAGCCGTCGAGCAGTACTTC. Translated: CASSEAVEQYF. Supplemented by reference TRBV2 and TRBJ2-7, the full variable domain reads EPEVTQTPSHQVTQMGQEVILRCVPISNHLYFYWYRQILGQKVEFLVSFYNNEISEKSEIFDDQFSVERPDGSNFTLKIRSTKLEDSAMYFCASSEAVEQYFGPGTRLTVT.

V usage is TRBV5-1 and J usage is TRBJ2-2; TRBD1 agrees at 8 bases. The V gene's germline CDR1 is SGHRS and CDR2 YFSETQ. This CDR3 has 16 amino acids. After removal of 0 bases from V and 1 base from J, the junction contained 2 bases not matched to a gene. The CDR3 spells CASSLAGTGNTGELFF. The CDR3 DNA follows: TGCGCCAGCAGCTTGGCCGGGACAGGGAACACCGGGGAGCTGTTTTTT.